This T cell receptor (beta chain) comes out of a study of shared clonotypes between healthy human individuals. Study as a whole: Donors were a couple of women and a few men aged 18 to 49.

The deep-level immunoSEQ assay was used. The assay was immunoSEQ multiplex PCR, and TCRdb's table has in-frame clones only and misses some. Among 740,000 or so clones listed, roughly 73% were seen once. CDR3 length: 15 residues. With respect to this clone: The target antigen is unknown.

Findings and caveats of the study: Of the naive CD4 clonotypes, roughly 5.5% were shared across a few donors.

The specimen sequenced was memory CD4+ T cells sorted from blood. Subset: CD45RA-negative fraction. This TCR came from a woman in her thirties in good health. The chain recombines TRBV21-1 with TRBJ2-7; no DNA check was done on the table's D call, TRBD1. TRBV21-1 is a pseudogene. CDR3: CASSNNNRVLNEQYF. The CDR3 region has the DNA TGTGCCAGCAGCAACAATAACAGGGTTTTGAACGAGCAGTACTTC.